This T cell receptor beta chain stems from a study of shared clonotypes between healthy human individuals. Whole-study context: The composition of the donors was a couple of women and three men aged 18 to 49. Per-donor plates numbered three CD4 naive, three CD4 memory, two CD8 naive and one CD8 memory.

General study points: Unshared clonotypes carried lower generation probabilities than those common to all four donors.

Assay: immunoSEQ multiplex PCR; the TCRdb copy retains only in-frame clones and omits some. The table has about 1.1 million clones, 70% to 80% seen once. V was pared by 4 bases and J by 5 bases, with 11 bases between. This CDR3 region has 13 residues. Germline CDR1 is LNHDA and CDR2 is SQIVND (reference sequence). A word on this clone: The antigen remains undetermined.

The donors, all of them Caucasian adults, lived in Nashville, Tennessee. This rearrangement joins TRBV19 to TRBJ2-5; D uncertain. This clonotype was sampled from a man between 18 and 35 years old in good health. Some clones in this sample may be carry-over from other donors' samples. The specimen sequenced was memory CD4+ T cells from PBMCs. Subset specified: CD45RA-negative fraction. For the CDR3, the DNA is TGTGCCAGTAGTAGGACGGTCCGGGAGACCCAGTACTTC. Protein sequence: CASSRTVRETQYF.